This T cell receptor beta chain was profiled in a study of identical twins. Study results and limitations: With monozygotic twins, out-of-frame TCR alpha sharing exceeded what models estimated.

About this clonotype itself: The antigen remains unidentified.

TCRdb called the 5' RACE reads again in MiXCR, with one record for every CDR3 protein. The data show a few hundred thousand distinct CDR3 sequences, with around 9.7% seen just once and roughly 7% held by the top ten. These same data were also listed under a study on yellow fever vaccine responses in identical twins.

The clonotype comes from a young woman in good health. Source material: CD8+ T cells sorted from blood.

CDR3 bases: TGTGCCAGCAGCCGCCCCGACAGGGATACGCAGTATTTT. Amino acids: CASSRPDRDTQYF. This chain joins TRBV7-9 and TRBJ2-3, with a weak D call TRBD1 (6 bases). The CDR3 contains 13 residues. Looked up from germline, CDR1 is SEHNR and CDR2 is FQNEAQ (reference sequence). V was trimmed by 5 bases and J by 6 bases, leaving 12 bases between them.